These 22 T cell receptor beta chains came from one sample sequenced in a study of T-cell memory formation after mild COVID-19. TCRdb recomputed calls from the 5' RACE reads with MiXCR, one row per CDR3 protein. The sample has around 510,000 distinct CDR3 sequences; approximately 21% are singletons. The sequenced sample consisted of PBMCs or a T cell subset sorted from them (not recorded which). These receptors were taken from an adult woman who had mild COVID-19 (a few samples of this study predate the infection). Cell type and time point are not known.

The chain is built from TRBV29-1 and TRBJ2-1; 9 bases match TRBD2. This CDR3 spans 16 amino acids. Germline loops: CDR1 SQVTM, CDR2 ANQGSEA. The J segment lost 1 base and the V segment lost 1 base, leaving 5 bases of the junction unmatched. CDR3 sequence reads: CSVEGVREGSYNEQFF. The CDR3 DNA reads TGCAGCGTTGAAGGGGTGCGGGAGGGTTCCTACAATGAGCAGTTCTTC.

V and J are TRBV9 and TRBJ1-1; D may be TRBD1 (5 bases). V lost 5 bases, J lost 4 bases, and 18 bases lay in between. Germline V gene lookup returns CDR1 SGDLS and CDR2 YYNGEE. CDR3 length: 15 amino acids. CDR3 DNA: TGTGCCAGCAGGGAAGGGACCCAAACATCCACTGAAGCTTTCTTT. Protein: CASREGTQTSTEAFF.

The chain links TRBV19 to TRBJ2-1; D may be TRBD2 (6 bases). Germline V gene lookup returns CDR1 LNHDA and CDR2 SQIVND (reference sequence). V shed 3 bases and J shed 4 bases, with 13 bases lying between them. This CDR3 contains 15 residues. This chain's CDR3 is CASSMTRYGYNEQFF. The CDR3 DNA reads TGTGCCAGTAGTATGACTAGGTATGGGTACAATGAGCAGTTCTTC.

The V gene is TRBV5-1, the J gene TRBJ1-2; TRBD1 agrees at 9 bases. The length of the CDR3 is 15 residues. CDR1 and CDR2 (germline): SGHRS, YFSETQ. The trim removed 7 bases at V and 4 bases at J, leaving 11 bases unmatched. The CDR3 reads CASRTGTGQSYGYTF. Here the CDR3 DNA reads TGCGCCAGCCGAACGGGGACAGGGCAGAGCTATGGCTACACCTTC.

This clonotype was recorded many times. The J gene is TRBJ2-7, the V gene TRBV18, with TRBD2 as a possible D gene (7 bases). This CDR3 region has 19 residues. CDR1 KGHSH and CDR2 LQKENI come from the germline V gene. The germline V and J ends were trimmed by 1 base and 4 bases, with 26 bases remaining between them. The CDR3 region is CASSPRATGGGGFQYEQYF. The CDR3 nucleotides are TGTGCCAGCTCACCACGGGCGACTGGGGGCGGGGGATTCCAGTACGAGCAGTACTTC.

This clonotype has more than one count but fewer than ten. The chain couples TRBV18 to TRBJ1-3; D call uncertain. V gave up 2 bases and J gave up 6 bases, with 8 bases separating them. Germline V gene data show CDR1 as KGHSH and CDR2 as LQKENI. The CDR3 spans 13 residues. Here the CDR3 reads CASSPMKENTIYF. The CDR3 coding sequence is TGTGCCAGCTCACCAATGAAGGAAAACACCATATATTTT.

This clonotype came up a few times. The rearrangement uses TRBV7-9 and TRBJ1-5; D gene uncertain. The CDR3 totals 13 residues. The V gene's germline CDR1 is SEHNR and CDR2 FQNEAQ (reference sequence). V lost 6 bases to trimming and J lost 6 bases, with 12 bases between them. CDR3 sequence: CASSQENSQPQHF. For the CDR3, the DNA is TGTGCCAGCAGTCAAGAAAACTCTCAGCCCCAGCATTTT.

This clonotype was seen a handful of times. The CDR3 coding sequence is TGTGCCAGCAGCTGGGAAAAGACAGGGATACCCTACGAGCAGTACTTC. Its protein is CASSWEKTGIPYEQYF. This sequence joins TRBV7-8 and TRBJ2-7; 7 bases align to TRBD1. The ends lost 4 bases at V and 2 bases at J; junction bases unmatched: 11. Germline assignment: CDR1 SGHVS and CDR2 FQNEAQ. CDR3 length: 16 amino acids.

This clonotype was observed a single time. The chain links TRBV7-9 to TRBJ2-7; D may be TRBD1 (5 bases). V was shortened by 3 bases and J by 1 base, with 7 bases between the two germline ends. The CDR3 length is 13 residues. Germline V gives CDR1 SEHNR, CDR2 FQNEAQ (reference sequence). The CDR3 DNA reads TGTGCCAGCAGCTTTAAGGGGTCCTACGAGCAGTACTTC. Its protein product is CASSFKGSYEQYF.

CDR3 amino acids: CASSYAGQGYGYTF. DNA for the CDR3: TGTGCCAGCAGTTACGCCGGACAGGGCTATGGCTACACCTTC. The rearrangement uses TRBV6-2 or TRBV6-3 and TRBJ1-2; 8 bases match TRBD1. V lost 2 bases to trimming and J lost 4 bases; unmatched junction nucleotides: 3. This CDR3 contains 14 residues. Germline lookup yields CDR1 MNHEY and CDR2 SVGEGT.

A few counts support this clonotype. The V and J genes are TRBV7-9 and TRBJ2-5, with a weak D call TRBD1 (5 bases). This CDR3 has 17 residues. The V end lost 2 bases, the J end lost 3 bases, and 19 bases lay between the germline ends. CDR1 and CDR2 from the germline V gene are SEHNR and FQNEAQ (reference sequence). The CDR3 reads CASSLRVGPQAKETQYF. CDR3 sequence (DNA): TGTGCCAGCAGCTTAAGGGTCGGTCCACAGGCTAAAGAGACCCAGTACTTC.

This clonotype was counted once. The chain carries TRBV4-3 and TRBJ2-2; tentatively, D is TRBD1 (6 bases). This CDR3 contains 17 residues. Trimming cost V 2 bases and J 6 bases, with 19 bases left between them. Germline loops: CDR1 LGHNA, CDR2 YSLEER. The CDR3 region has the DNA TGCGCCAGCAGCCAATCACCGGGACATCCCATTCCCGGGGAGCTGTTTTTT. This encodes CASSQSPGHPIPGELFF.

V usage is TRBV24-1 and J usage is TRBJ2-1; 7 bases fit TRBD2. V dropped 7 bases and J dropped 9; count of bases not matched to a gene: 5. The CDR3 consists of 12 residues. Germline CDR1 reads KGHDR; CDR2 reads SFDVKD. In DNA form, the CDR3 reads TGTGCCACCAGGGGGAGGGCGGGTGAGCAGTTCTTC. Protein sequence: CATRGRAGEQFF.

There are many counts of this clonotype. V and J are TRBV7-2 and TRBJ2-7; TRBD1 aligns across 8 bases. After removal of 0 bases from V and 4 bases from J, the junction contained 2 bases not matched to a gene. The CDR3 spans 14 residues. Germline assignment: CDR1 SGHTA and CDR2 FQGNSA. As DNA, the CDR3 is TGTGCCAGCAGCTTAGCGACAGGGGATTACGAGCAGTACTTC. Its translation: CASSLATGDYEQYF.

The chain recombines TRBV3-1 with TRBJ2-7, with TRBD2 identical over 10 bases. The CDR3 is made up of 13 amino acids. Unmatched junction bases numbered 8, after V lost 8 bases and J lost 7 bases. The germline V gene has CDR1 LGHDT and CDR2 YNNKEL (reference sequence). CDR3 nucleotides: TGTGCCAGCTCGAGTCTAGCGGGAGTGGAGCAGTACTTC. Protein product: CASSSLAGVEQYF.

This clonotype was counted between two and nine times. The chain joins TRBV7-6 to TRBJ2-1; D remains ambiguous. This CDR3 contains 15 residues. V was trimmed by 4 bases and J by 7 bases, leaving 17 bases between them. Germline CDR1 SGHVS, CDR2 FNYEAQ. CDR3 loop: CASSSPDPADNEQFF. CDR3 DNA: TGTGCCAGCAGCTCTCCGGACCCCGCCGATAATGAGCAGTTCTTC. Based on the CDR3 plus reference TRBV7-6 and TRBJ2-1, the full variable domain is GAGVSQSPRYKVTKRGQDVALRCDPISGHVSLYWYRQALGQGPEFLTYFNYEAQQDKSGLPNDRFSAERPEGSISTLTIQRTEQRDSAMYRCASSSPDPADNEQFFGPGTRLTVL.

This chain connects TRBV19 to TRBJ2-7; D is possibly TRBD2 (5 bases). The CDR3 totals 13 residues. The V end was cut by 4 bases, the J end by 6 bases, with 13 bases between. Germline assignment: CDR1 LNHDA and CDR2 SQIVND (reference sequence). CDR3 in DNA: TGTGCCAGTAGTACCGGGATTTTAGGCGAGCAGTACTTC. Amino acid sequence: CASSTGILGEQYF.

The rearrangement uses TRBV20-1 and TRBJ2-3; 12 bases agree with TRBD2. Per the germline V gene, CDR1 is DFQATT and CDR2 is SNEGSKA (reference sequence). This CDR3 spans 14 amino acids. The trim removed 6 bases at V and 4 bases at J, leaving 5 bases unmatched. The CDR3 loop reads CSAWTSGTPDTQYF. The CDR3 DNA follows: TGCAGTGCATGGACTAGCGGGACTCCAGATACGCAGTATTTT.

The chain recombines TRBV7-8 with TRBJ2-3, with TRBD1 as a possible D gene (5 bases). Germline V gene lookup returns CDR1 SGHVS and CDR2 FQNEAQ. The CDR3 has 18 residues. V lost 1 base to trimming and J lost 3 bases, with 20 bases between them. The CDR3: CASSLGSYQGRQTDTQYF. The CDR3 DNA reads TGTGCCAGCAGCTTAGGATCCTACCAGGGCAGGCAAACAGATACGCAGTATTTT.

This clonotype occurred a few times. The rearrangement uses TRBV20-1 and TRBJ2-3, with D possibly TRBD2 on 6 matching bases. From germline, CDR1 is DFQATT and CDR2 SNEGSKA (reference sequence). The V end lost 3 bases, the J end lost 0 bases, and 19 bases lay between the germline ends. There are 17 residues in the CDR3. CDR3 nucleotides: TGCAGTGCTAGTAACCCTCTCGCCGCGGGGAGCACAGATACGCAGTATTTT. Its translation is CSASNPLAAGSTDTQYF.

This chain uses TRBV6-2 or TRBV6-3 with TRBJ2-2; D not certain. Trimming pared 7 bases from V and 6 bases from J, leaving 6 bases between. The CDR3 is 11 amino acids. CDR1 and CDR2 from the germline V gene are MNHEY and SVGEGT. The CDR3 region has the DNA TGTGCCAGCAAACGTGCCGGGGAGCTGTTTTTT. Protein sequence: CASKRAGELFF.

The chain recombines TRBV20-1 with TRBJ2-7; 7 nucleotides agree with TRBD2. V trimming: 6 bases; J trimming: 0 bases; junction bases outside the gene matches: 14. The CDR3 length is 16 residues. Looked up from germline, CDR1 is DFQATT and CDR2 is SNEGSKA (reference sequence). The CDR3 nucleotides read TGCAGTGCCCTCGCGGGGGAGGGTTTTTACTCCTACGAGCAGTACTTC. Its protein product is CSALAGEGFYSYEQYF.